This entry features one T cell receptor beta chain sequence. These data come from a study of blood T cells in healthy people across ages. Sample-barcoded 5' priming and a J-beta primer mix drove a second PCR of roughly 6 to 12 cycles. MiXCR, run by TCRdb on the 5' RACE reads, gives a single entry per CDR3 protein. In the table there are about 780,000 distinct CDR3 sequences, more than 25% of which are singletons. The CDR3 is 15 residues long. Germline assignment: CDR1 ENHRY and CDR2 SYGVKD. Unmatched junction bases numbered 5, after V lost 4 bases and J lost 5 bases. These same data were also listed under a study on T cells of mothers and their children. From that second work: A primer called M1S, used in the second PCR, added sample barcodes and 2-4 random nucleotides. Detection of persistent microchimeric T cell clones did not occur.

This sequence originates from a boy between 10 and 17 years old in good health. V usage is TRBV10-3 and J usage is TRBJ2-1; 10 nucleotides align to TRBD2. Sequencing input: blood. The CDR3 protein is CAISGRLAGDNEQFF. In DNA, the CDR3 is TGTGCCATCAGTGGTCGGCTAGCGGGGGACAATGAGCAGTTCTTC.